The present TCR beta chain was sequenced within a study of a mutant IDH1 vaccine in newly diagnosed glioma. Method: immunoSEQ multiplex PCR; TCRdb's copy keeps in-frame clones and lacks some. The sample holds about 68,000 clones, around 82% seen once. The count of this clone is one. Its antigen is unknown. Time point specified: week 35, safety follow-up. The study gave 300 ug of mutant IDH1 20-mer peptide per vaccine dose, with topical imiquimod. The TCR was taken from a man aged 18-30 years with glioma. The specimen was PBMCs, collected from a glioma patient whose treatment included an IDH1 peptide vaccine.

The CDR3 region is CASSMGPRDSPLHF. CDR3 nucleotides: TGTGCCAGCAGCATGGGCCCGAGGGATTCACCCCTCCACTTT. The rearrangement links TRBV5-6 to TRBJ1-6; D call uncertain. Per germline, CDR1 SGHDT and CDR2 YYEEEE. Trimming shortened V by 4 bases and J by 8 bases, and 13 bases separated the two germline ends. This CDR3 is 14 amino acids long.